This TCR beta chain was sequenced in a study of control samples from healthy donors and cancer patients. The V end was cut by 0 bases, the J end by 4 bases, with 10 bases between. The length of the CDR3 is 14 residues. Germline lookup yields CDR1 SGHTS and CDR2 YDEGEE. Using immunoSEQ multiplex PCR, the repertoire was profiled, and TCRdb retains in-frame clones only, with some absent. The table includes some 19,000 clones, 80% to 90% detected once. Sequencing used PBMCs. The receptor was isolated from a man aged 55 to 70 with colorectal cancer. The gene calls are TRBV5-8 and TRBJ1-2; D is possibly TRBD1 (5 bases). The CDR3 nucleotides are TGTGCCAGCAGCTTGGGGGGCATCAGCTATGGCTACACCTTC. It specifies CASSLGGISYGYTF.